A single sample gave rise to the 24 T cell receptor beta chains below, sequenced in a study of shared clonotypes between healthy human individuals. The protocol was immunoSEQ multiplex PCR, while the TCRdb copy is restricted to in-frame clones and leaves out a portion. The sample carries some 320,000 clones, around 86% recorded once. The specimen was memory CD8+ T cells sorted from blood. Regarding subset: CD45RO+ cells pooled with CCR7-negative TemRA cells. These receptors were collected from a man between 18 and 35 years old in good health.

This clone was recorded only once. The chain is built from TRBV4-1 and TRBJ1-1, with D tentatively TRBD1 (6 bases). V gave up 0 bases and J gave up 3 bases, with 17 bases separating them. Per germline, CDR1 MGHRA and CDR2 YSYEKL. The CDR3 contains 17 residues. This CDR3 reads CASSQDLAGRGYTEAFF. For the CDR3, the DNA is TGCGCCAGCAGCCAAGATCTGGCAGGGAGGGGGTACACTGAAGCTTTCTTT.

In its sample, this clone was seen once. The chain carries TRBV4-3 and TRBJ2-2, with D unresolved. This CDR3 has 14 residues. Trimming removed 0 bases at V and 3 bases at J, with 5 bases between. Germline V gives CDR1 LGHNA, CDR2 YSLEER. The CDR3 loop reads CASSQDSDTGELFF. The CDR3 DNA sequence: TGCGCCAGCAGCCAAGATTCGGACACCGGGGAGCTGTTTTTT.

As DNA, the CDR3 is TGTGCCAGCAGCTCCCTCCAGGGACTGAGGAACACTGAAGCTTTCTTT. It specifies CASSSLQGLRNTEAFF. The chain links TRBV5-4 to TRBJ1-1; perhaps TRBD1 as D (5 bases). The CDR3 has 16 residues. V lost 3 bases to trimming and J lost 1 base, with 16 bases between them. Germline values: CDR1 SGHNT, CDR2 YYREEE (reference sequence).

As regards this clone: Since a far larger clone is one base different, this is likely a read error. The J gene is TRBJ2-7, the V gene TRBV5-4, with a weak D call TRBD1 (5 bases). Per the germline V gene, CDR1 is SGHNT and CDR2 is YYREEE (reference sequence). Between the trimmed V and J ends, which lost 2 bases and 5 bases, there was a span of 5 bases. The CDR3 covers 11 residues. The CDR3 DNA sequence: TGTGCCAGCAGCTTAGGGGACGAGCAGTACTTC. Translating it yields CASSLGDEQYF.

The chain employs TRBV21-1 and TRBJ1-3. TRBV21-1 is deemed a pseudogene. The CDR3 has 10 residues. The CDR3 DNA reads TGTGCCGGAGTTGGAAACACCATATATTTT. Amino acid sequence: CAGVGNTIYF.

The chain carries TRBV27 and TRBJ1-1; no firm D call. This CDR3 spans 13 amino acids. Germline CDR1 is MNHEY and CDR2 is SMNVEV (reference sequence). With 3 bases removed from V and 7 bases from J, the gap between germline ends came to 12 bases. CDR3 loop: CASSFLGYGEAFF. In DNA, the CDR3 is TGTGCCAGCAGTTTCTTGGGGTACGGTGAAGCTTTCTTT.

CDR3: CASGTLAGGPHTQYF. Here the CDR3 DNA reads TGCGCCAGCGGGACCTTAGCGGGAGGGCCGCATACGCAGTATTTT. This chain joins TRBV5-1 and TRBJ2-3; TRBD2 aligns across 11 bases. CDR3 length equals 15 residues. V lost 7 bases to trimming and J lost 7 bases; unmatched junction nucleotides: 11. Germline values: CDR1 SGHRS, CDR2 YFSETQ. The variable domain in full, with the rest retrieved from reference TRBV5-1 and TRBJ2-3, is KAGVTQTPRYLIKTRGQQVTLSCSPISGHRSVSWYQQTPGQGLQFLFEYFSETQRNKGNFPGRFSGRQFSNSRSEMNVSTLELGDSALYLCASGTLAGGPHTQYFGPGTRLTVL.

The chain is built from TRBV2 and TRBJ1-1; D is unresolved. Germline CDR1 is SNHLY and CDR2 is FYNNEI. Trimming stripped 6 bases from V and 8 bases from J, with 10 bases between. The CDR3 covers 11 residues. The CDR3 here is CASRLVAEAFF. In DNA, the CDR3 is TGTGCCAGCAGATTGGTGGCAGAAGCTTTCTTT.

CDR3 loop: CAWSLEGYEQFF. The CDR3 coding sequence is TGTGCCTGGAGTCTAGAGGGCTATGAGCAGTTCTTC. V usage is TRBV30 and J usage is TRBJ2-1, with D tentatively TRBD2 (5 bases). Trimming left V 2 bases short and J 8 bases short, with 10 bases between. Per the germline V gene, CDR1 is GTSNPN and CDR2 is SVGIG (reference sequence). The CDR3 is 12 amino acids.

This chain's CDR3 is CASSPPEGGETQYF. DNA of the CDR3: TGTGCCAGCTCACCACCGGAAGGAGGAGAGACCCAGTACTTC. This rearrangement joins TRBV18 to TRBJ2-5; a weak D match, TRBD2 (5 bases). The CDR3 runs to 14 residues. Germline CDR1 and CDR2: KGHSH and LQKENI. Trimming shortened V by 0 bases and J by 4 bases, and 9 bases separated the two germline ends. The full variable domain, its missing parts supplied by reference TRBV18 and TRBJ2-5, is NAGVMQNPRHLVRRRGQEARLRCSPMKGHSHVYWYRQLPEEGLKFMVYLQKENIIDESGMPKERFSAEFPKEGPSILRIQQVVRGDSAAYFCASSPPEGGETQYFGPGTRLLVL.

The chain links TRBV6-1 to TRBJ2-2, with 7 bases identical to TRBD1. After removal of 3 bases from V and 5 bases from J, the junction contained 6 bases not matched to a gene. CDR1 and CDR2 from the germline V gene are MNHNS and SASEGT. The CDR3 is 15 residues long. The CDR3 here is CASSEGDSITGELFF. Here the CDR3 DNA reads TGTGCCAGCAGTGAGGGGGACAGCATAACCGGGGAGCTGTTTTTT.

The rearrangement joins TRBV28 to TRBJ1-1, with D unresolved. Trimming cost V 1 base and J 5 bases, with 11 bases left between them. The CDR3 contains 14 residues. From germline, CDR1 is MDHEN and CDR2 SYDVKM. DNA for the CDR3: TGTGCCAGCAGTTTATATGGGGTTCAGACTGAAGCTTTCTTT. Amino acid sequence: CASSLYGVQTEAFF.

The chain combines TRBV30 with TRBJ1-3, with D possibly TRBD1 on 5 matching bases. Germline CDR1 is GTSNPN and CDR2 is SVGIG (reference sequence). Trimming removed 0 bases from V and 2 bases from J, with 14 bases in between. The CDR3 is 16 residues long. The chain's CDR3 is CAWSVRGEEAGNTIYF. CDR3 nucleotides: TGTGCCTGGAGTGTACGAGGGGAGGAGGCTGGAAACACCATATATTTT.

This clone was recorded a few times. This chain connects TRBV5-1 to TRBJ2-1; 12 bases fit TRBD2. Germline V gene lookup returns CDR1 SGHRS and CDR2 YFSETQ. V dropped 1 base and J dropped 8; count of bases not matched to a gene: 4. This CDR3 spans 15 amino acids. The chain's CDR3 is CASSLLAGGQDEQFF. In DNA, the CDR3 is TGCGCCAGCAGCTTGCTAGCGGGAGGGCAGGATGAGCAGTTCTTC.

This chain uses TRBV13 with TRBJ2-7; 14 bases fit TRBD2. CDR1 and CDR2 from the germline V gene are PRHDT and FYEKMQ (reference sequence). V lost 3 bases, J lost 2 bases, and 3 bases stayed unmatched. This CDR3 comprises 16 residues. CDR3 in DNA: TGTGCCAGCAGCTTTGGGACTAGCGGGGGCACCTACGAGCAGTACTTC. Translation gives CASSFGTSGGTYEQYF.

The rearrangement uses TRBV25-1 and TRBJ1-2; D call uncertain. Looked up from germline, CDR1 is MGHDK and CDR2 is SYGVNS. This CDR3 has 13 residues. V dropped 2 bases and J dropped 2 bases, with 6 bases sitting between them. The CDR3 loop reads CASSEPENYGYTF. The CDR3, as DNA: TGTGCCAGCAGTGAACCCGAAAACTATGGCTACACCTTC.

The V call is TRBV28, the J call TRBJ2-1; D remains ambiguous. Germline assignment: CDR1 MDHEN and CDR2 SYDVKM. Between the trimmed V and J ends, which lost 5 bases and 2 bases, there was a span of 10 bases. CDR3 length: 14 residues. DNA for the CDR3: TGTGCCAGCAGTGCCCCGGGCCCCTACAATGAGCAGTTCTTC. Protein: CASSAPGPYNEQFF.

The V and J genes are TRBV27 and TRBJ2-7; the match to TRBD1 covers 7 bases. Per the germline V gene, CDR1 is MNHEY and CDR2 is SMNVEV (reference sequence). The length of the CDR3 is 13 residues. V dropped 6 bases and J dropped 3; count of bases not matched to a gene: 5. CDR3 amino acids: CASRRDSHYEQYF. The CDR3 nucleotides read TGTGCCAGCAGAAGGGACAGCCACTACGAGCAGTACTTC.

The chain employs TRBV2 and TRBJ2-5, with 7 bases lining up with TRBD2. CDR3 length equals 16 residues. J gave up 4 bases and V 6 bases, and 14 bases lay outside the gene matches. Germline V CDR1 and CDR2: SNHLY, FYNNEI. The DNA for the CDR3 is TGTGCCAGCAGCACTGAGGTGGGAGGGCCTGGAGAGACCCAGTACTTC. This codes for CASSTEVGGPGETQYF. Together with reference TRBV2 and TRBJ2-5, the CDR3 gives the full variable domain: EPEVTQTPSHQVTQMGQEVILRCVPISNHLYFYWYRQILGQKVEFLVSFYNNEISEKSEIFDDQFSVERPDGSNFTLKIRSTKLEDSAMYFCASSTEVGGPGETQYFGPGTRLLVL.

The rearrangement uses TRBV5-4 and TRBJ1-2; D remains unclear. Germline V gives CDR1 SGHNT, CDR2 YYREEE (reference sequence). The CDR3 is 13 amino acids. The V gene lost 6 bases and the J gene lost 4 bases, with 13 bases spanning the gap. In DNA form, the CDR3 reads TGTGCCAGCACCCTCGATAAGATCTATGGCTACACCTTC. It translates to CASTLDKIYGYTF.

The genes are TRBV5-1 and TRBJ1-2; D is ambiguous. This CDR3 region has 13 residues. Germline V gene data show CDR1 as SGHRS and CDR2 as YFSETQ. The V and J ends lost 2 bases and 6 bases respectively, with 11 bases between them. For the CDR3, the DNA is TGCGCCAGCAGCTTATCCATTTTAGATGGCTACACCTTC. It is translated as CASSLSILDGYTF. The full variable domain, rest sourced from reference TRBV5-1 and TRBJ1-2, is KAGVTQTPRYLIKTRGQQVTLSCSPISGHRSVSWYQQTPGQGLQFLFEYFSETQRNKGNFPGRFSGRQFSNSRSEMNVSTLELGDSALYLCASSLSILDGYTFGSGTRLTVV.

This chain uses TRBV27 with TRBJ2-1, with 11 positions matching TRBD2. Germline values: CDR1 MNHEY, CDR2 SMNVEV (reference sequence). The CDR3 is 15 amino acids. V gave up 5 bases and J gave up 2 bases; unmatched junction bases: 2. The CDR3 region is CASSPSGRTYNEQFF. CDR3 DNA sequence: TGTGCCAGCAGTCCTAGCGGGAGGACCTACAATGAGCAGTTCTTC.

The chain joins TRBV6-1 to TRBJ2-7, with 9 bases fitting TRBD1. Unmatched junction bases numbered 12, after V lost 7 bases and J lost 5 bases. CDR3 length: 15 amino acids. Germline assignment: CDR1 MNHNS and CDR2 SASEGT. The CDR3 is CASTSTGGRLDEQYF. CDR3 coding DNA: TGTGCCAGCACCTCGACAGGGGGGCGCCTCGACGAGCAGTACTTC.

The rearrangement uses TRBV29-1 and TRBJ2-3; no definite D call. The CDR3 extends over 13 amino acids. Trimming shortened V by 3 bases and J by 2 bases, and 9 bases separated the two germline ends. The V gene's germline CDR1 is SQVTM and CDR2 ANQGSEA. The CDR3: CSVDRRPTDTQYF. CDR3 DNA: TGCAGCGTTGATCGGCGGCCCACAGATACGCAGTATTTT.